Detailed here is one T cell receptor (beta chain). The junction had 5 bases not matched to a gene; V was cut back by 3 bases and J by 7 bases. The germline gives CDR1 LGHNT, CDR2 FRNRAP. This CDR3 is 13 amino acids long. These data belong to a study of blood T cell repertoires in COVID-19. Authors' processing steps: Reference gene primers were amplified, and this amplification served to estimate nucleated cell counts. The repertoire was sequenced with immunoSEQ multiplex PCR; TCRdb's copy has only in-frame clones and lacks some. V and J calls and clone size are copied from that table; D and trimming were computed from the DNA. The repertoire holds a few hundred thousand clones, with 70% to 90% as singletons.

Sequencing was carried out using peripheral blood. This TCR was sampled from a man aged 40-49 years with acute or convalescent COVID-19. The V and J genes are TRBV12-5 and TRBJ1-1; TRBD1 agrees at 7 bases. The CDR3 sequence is CASGLGQGVEAFF. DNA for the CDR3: TGTGCTAGTGGTTTAGGTCAGGGGGTTGAAGCTTTCTTT.